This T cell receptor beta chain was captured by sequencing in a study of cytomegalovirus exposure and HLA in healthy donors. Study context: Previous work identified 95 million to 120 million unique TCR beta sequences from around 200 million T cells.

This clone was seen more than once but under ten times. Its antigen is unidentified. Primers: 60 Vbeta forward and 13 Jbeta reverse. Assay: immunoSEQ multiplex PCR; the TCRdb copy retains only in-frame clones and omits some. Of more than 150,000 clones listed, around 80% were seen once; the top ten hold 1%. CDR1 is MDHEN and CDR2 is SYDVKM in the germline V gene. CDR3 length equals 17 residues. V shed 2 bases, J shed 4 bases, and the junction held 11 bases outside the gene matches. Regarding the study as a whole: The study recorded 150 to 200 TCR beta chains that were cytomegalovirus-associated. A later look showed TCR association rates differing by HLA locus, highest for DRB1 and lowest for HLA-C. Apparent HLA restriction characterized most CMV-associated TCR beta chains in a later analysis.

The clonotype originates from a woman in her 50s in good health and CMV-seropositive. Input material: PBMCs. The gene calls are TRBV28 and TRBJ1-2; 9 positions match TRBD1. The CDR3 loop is CASSLAGTGSPSYGYTF. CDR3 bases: TGTGCCAGCAGTTTAGCGGGGACAGGGTCCCCAAGCTATGGCTACACCTTC.